Below are 21 T cell receptor beta chains sequenced from a single sample in a study of cytomegalovirus exposure and HLA in healthy donors (dated by TCRdb to the late 2010s). Libraries were prepared through the immunoSEQ multiplex PCR assay. For the multiplex PCR, a mixture combining 60 forward primers for TCR Vbeta segments and 13 reverse primers for TCR Jbeta segments was used. Held by TCRdb, this immuneACCESS table contains in-frame sequences only and omits some clones. Under half of the omission traces to an unresolved V gene where checked; the cause of the rest is unknown. This sample is represented by about 160,000 clones; roughly 70% of them were singletons. More than 2.5% of the sample goes to the ten largest clones. Sequencing used PBMCs. The source is a woman aged 25-40 years in good health and CMV-seronegative.

This clone occurred once. The rearrangement uses TRBV2 and TRBJ1-2, with TRBD1 as a possible D gene (6 bases). With 2 bases removed from V and 6 bases from J, the gap between germline ends came to 16 bases. The CDR3 spans 15 residues. Germline V gives CDR1 SNHLY, CDR2 FYNNEI. CDR3 in DNA: TGTGCCAGCAGTGAATGGGCGGGGGCGCTGGATGGCTACACCTTC. Amino acid sequence: CASSEWAGALDGYTF.

This clone occurred a few times. The chain employs TRBV5-6 and TRBJ1-2; tentatively, D is TRBD1 (5 bases). The CDR3 runs 14 residues. Trimming cost V 6 bases and J 0 bases, with 12 bases left between them. Germline lookup yields CDR1 SGHDT and CDR2 YYEEEE. CDR3 sequence reads: CASKLGGTNYGYTF. In DNA, the CDR3 is TGTGCCAGCAAACTCGGGGGGACTAACTATGGCTACACCTTC.

The V and J genes are TRBV7-9 and TRBJ2-1; D not certain. Trimming took 11 bases from V and 0 from J, leaving 11 bases between them. The CDR3 length is 13 residues. Germline CDR1 SEHNR, CDR2 FQNEAQ (reference sequence). CDR3 region: CAGAEISYNEQFF. DNA of the CDR3: TGTGCCGGCGCGGAGATCTCCTACAATGAGCAGTTCTTC.

The J gene is TRBJ2-1, the V gene TRBV2, with 10 bases identical to TRBD2. The CDR3 covers 15 residues. The trim removed 6 bases at V and 5 bases at J, leaving 7 bases unmatched. Germline V gene data show CDR1 as SNHLY and CDR2 as FYNNEI. The CDR3 bases are TGTGCCAGCAGGCCCGGACTAGCGGAGAACAATGAGCAGTTCTTC. Translating gives CASRPGLAENNEQFF.

The V and J genes are TRBV9 and TRBJ2-3; 10 bases match TRBD2. V lost 6 bases, J lost 8 bases, and 3 bases stayed unmatched. The CDR3 is 12 residues long. The germline V gene encodes CDR1 SGDLS and CDR2 YYNGEE. The CDR3 DNA reads TGTGCCAGCACCTCTAGCGGGAGTACGCAGTATTTT. This encodes CASTSSGSTQYF.

The V call is TRBV27, the J call TRBJ1-5, with D maybe TRBD1 (6 bases). The V end lost 6 bases, the J end lost 1 base, and 10 bases lay between the germline ends. In germline, CDR1 is MNHEY, CDR2 SMNVEV (reference sequence). The CDR3 is 14 residues long. This chain's CDR3 is CASRPGQSNQPQHF. The CDR3, as DNA: TGTGCCAGCAGACCGGGACAAAGCAATCAGCCCCAGCATTTT.

The gene calls are TRBV7-9 and TRBJ1-2; TRBD1 might be the D (5 bases). V dropped 5 bases and J dropped 4 bases, with 11 bases sitting between them. Germline V lookup: CDR1 SEHNR, CDR2 FQNEAQ (reference sequence). CDR3 length: 13 amino acids. This CDR3 is CASSLAGGYGYTF. CDR3 DNA sequence: TGTGCCAGCAGCCTTGCGGGGGGCTATGGCTACACCTTC.

V is TRBV10-2 and J is TRBJ1-1; D remains unclear. The CDR3 totals 12 residues. CDR1 is WSHSY and CDR2 is SAAADI in the germline V gene. Trimming removed 8 bases from V and 1 base from J, with 8 bases in between. Here the CDR3 reads CASAVRNTEAFF. As DNA, the CDR3 is TGCGCCAGCGCCGTTAGGAACACTGAAGCTTTCTTT.

In regard to this clone: The junction departs from the called germline gene at one end, perhaps through a read error. The CDR3 reads CASRAQGSAVDF. CDR3 bases: TGTGCCAGCAGAGCACAGGGGTCTGCGGTGGACTTT. V usage is TRBV2 and J usage is TRBJ1-6; 7 nucleotides line up with TRBD1. The CDR3 consists of 12 residues. Germline assignment: CDR1 SNHLY and CDR2 FYNNEI.

J is TRBJ2-1 and V is TRBV4-1, with D hard to call. Germline-derived CDR1 and CDR2 are MGHRA and YSYEKL. The CDR3 is made up of 14 amino acids. V was cut by 0 bases and J by 6 bases, with 9 bases left in between. DNA for the CDR3: TGCGCCAGCAGCCAAGACTGGCCCACCAATGAGCAGTTCTTC. This sequence encodes CASSQDWPTNEQFF.

V is TRBV5-4 and J is TRBJ2-7, with a possible D match to TRBD2 (5 bases). With the DNA end fitting TRBJ2-1 better, the J assignment may be wrong. This CDR3 has 13 amino acids. Germline CDR1 and CDR2: SGHNT and YYREEE (reference sequence). CDR3 amino acids: CASSFRAGYEQFF. The CDR3 DNA is TGTGCCAGCAGCTTTCGCGCGGGTTATGAGCAGTTCTTC.

This clone appeared a few times. This chain uses TRBV10-3 with TRBJ2-7; 8 bases agree with TRBD2. The trim removed 10 bases at V and 2 bases at J, leaving 4 bases unmatched. Germline CDR1 ENHRY, CDR2 SYGVKD. This CDR3 has 12 residues. CDR3 sequence reads: CATRAGAYEQYF. Here the CDR3 DNA reads TGTGCCACCCGAGCGGGGGCCTACGAGCAGTACTTC.

V gene TRBV30 combines with J gene TRBJ2-5, with D possibly matching TRBD2 (6 bases). This CDR3 is built from 17 residues. Germline V gives CDR1 GTSNPN, CDR2 SVGIG (reference sequence). The V and J ends lost 2 bases and 3 bases respectively, with 22 bases between them. Written as DNA, the CDR3 is TGTGCCTGGAGTACGGGGACTTGGGTCGGGGAAAAAGAGACCCAGTACTTC. Residues: CAWSTGTWVGEKETQYF.

This clone was picked up one time. The chain recombines TRBV4-3 with TRBJ1-1; D is ambiguous. Per the germline V gene, CDR1 is LGHNA and CDR2 is YSLEER. CDR3 size: 14 residues. Trimming cost V 3 bases and J 5 bases, with 13 bases left between them. CDR3: CASSHVGSSTEAFF. The CDR3 DNA sequence: TGCGCCAGCAGCCATGTCGGGTCTTCTACTGAAGCTTTCTTT.

This chain links TRBV7-9 with TRBJ2-1, with D perhaps matching TRBD1 (5 bases). Germline lookup yields CDR1 SEHNR and CDR2 FQNEAQ (reference sequence). The CDR3 has 13 amino acids. Trimming removed 3 bases at V and 6 bases at J, with 9 bases between. In DNA, the CDR3 is TGTGCCAGCAGCTTTGGGGCCGGCAATGAGCAGTTCTTC. This codes for CASSFGAGNEQFF.

The J gene is TRBJ2-6, the V gene TRBV5-8; possibly TRBD1 for D (5 bases). The CDR3 runs to 16 residues. Deletions cut 3 bases from V and 4 bases from J, with 14 bases between. The V gene's germline CDR1 is SGHTS and CDR2 YDEGEE. Here the CDR3 DNA reads TGTGCCAGCAGCTCGTATCAGGGTCCCGGGGCCAACGTCCTGACTTTC. Translating gives CASSSYQGPGANVLTF.

V is TRBV5-1 and J is TRBJ1-2; 9 bases map to TRBD1. J lost 1 base, V lost 5 bases, and 9 bases had no gene match. The CDR3 totals 16 residues. The germline V gene has CDR1 SGHRS and CDR2 YFSETQ. The CDR3: CASRFLQGAFNYGYTF. The CDR3 nucleotides read TGCGCCAGCAGATTTTTACAGGGGGCGTTTAACTATGGCTACACCTTC.

The chain combines TRBV7-6 with TRBJ1-5; D uncertain. The V and J ends lost 1 base and 4 bases respectively, with 11 bases between them. Per the germline V gene, CDR1 is SGHVS and CDR2 is FNYEAQ. The CDR3 length is 15 residues. The chain's CDR3 is CASSLVEGSNQPQHF. In nucleotides, the CDR3 is TGTGCCAGCAGCTTAGTGGAGGGTTCAAATCAGCCCCAGCATTTT. The full variable domain, rest sourced from reference TRBV7-6 and TRBJ1-5, is GAGVSQSPRYKVTKRGQDVALRCDPISGHVSLYWYRQALGQGPEFLTYFNYEAQQDKSGLPNDRFSAERPEGSISTLTIQRTEQRDSAMYRCASSLVEGSNQPQHFGDGTRLSIL.

The CDR3 protein is CAISEGGTYGYTF. The CDR3 bases are TGTGCCATCAGTGAGGGAGGGACTTATGGCTACACCTTC. The chain uses TRBV10-3 and TRBJ1-2, with a weak D call TRBD1 (5 bases). Germline CDR1 is ENHRY and CDR2 is SYGVKD. V lost 2 bases and J lost 5, with 9 bases in between. The CDR3 contains 13 residues.

The chain joins TRBV18 to TRBJ1-4; D not certain. CDR1 KGHSH and CDR2 LQKENI come from the germline V gene. Trimming removed 6 bases at V and 11 bases at J, with 19 bases between. The CDR3 is 14 residues long. DNA for the CDR3: TGTGCCAGCTCTCTCGGAAGGGAGGGAACGAAACTGTTTTTT. Translated, it gives CASSLGREGTKLFF.

The chain carries TRBV7-9 and TRBJ2-2; 8 nucleotides align to TRBD1. Germline CDR1 reads SEHNR; CDR2 reads FQNEAQ (reference sequence). Unmatched junction bases numbered 13, after V lost 6 bases and J lost 4 bases. The length of the CDR3 is 17 residues. Written as DNA, the CDR3 is TGTGCCAGCAGTCGCCTCAGGGGGCGCGAGGGCACCGGGGAGCTGTTTTTT. It yields the protein CASSRLRGREGTGELFF.